The 21 T cell receptor beta chains presented below share a single source sample, sequenced in a study of blood T cells in healthy people across ages. Sample-barcoded 5' priming and a J-beta primer mix drove a second PCR of about 6 to 11 cycles. TCRdb reprocessed the 5' RACE reads with MiXCR, giving one entry per CDR3 protein. The repertoire consists of about 1.1 million distinct CDR3 sequences, with more than 30% occurring once and the leading ten covering under 15%. Sequenced material: blood. The receptor source for this set is a man younger than 35 in good health.

Comments on this clonotype: Possible read error: a much larger clone is one base away. This CDR3 reads CASSPRHHNERFF. CDR3 nucleotide sequence: TGCGCCAGCAGCCCAAGACACCACAATGAGCGGTTCTTC. This chain links TRBV4-3 with TRBJ2-1; no firm D call. The CDR3 has 13 amino acids. Germline loops: CDR1 LGHNA, CDR2 YSLEER.

Only a few counts were recorded for this clonotype. CDR3 in amino acids: CSATSVAAEAFF. DNA of the CDR3: TGCAGTGCTACCTCGGTGGCTGCGGAAGCTTTCTTT. The chain links TRBV20-1 to TRBJ1-1; D unclear. V was trimmed by 4 bases and J by 8 bases, leaving 14 bases between them. CDR1 is DFQATT and CDR2 is SNEGSKA in the germline V gene (reference sequence). The CDR3 is 12 amino acids.

This clonotype is a singleton in its sample. This chain connects TRBV7-2 to TRBJ1-1; 9 bases map to TRBD1. CDR1 and CDR2 (germline): SGHTA, FQGNSA. This CDR3 has 13 amino acids. The V segment lost 5 bases and the J segment 7 bases; nucleotides outside the gene matches: 5. The CDR3 here is CASSLQGASEAFF. In DNA form, the CDR3 reads TGTGCCAGCAGCCTACAGGGGGCCAGTGAAGCTTTCTTT. The variable domain in full, completed from reference TRBV7-2 and TRBJ1-1, reads GAGVSQSPSNKVTEKGKDVELRCDPISGHTALYWYRQSLGQGLEFLIYFQGNSAPDKSGLPSDRFSAERTGGSVSTLTIQRTQQEDSAVYLCASSLQGASEAFFGQGTRLTVV.

The chain couples TRBV24-1 to TRBJ1-2, with 10 nucleotides matching TRBD1. Trimming took 8 bases from V and 8 from J; bases not matched to a gene: 7. This CDR3 has 13 residues. CDR1 and CDR2 (germline): KGHDR, SFDVKD. CDR3 amino acids: CATKSGTGDGYTF. The DNA for the CDR3 is TGTGCCACCAAATCCGGGACAGGGGACGGCTACACCTTC.

The sample holds a few counts of this clonotype. This chain links TRBV5-6 with TRBJ2-3; D is unresolved. Germline V gene data show CDR1 as SGHDT and CDR2 as YYEEEE. V shed 3 bases and J shed 2 bases, with 16 bases lying between them. The CDR3 has 16 amino acids. The CDR3 reads CASSSKGPADTDTQYF. CDR3 DNA sequence: TGTGCCAGCAGCTCCAAAGGACCTGCAGACACAGATACGCAGTATTTT.

V and J are TRBV12-3 or TRBV12-4 and TRBJ1-1; 7 bases agree with TRBD1. CDR3 length: 15 residues. J lost 7 bases, V lost 0 bases, and 8 bases had no gene match. CDR3 sequence: CASSLAVGQVYEAFF. The CDR3 coding sequence is TGTGCCAGCAGTTTAGCGGTCGGACAGGTTTATGAAGCTTTCTTT.

The J gene is TRBJ1-1, the V gene TRBV3-1; no reliable D call. Germline CDR1 LGHDT, CDR2 YNNKEL (reference sequence). CDR3 length: 14 amino acids. The V and J ends lost 3 bases and 7 bases respectively, with 15 bases between them. The CDR3 DNA reads TGTGCCAGCAGCCAGCCAGATGGACGACATGAAGCTTTCTTT. Its protein product is CASSQPDGRHEAFF.

This clonotype was detected a few times. This rearrangement joins TRBV7-9 to TRBJ2-1; 9 bases match TRBD2. The junction had 10 bases not matched to a gene; V was cut back by 7 bases and J by 0 bases. From germline, CDR1 is SEHNR and CDR2 FQNEAQ (reference sequence). The CDR3 totals 17 residues. The CDR3 nucleotides are TGTGCCAGCACCGCGAGCGGGGGGTCTTACTCCTACAATGAGCAGTTCTTC. It specifies CASTASGGSYSYNEQFF.

In this sample, this clonotype turned up a few times. The chain joins TRBV4-1 to TRBJ1-1; a possible D gene is TRBD1 (5 bases). Germline-derived CDR1 and CDR2 are MGHRA and YSYEKL. Trimming removed 0 bases at V and 1 base at J, with 12 bases between. The CDR3 sequence is 16 residues long. CDR3 protein: CASSQEAGTANTEAFF. DNA for the CDR3: TGCGCCAGCAGCCAAGAGGCTGGGACGGCGAACACTGAAGCTTTCTTT.

This clonotype showed up just a few times. In DNA form, the CDR3 reads TGTGCCAGCAGCCAAGATCCCATAAGGTTCTCCAATGAGCAGTTCTTC. Encoded protein: CASSQDPIRFSNEQFF. The chain uses TRBV14 and TRBJ2-1, with D hard to call. Trimming removed 0 bases at V and 6 bases at J, with 15 bases between. This CDR3 contains 16 residues. Germline loops: CDR1 SGHDN, CDR2 FVKESK.

The sample holds a few counts of this clonotype. The rearrangement joins TRBV20-1 to TRBJ2-7; the D gene could be TRBD1 or TRBD2 (5 bases each). The CDR3 has 13 residues. Germline CDR1 and CDR2: DFQATT and SNEGSKA (reference sequence). With 0 bases removed from V and 5 bases from J, the gap between germline ends came to 11 bases. The CDR3 spells CSARDLTGHEQYF. CDR3 sequence (DNA): TGCAGTGCTAGAGATCTTACGGGGCACGAGCAGTACTTC.

This clonotype was found a few times. The genes are TRBV7-3 and TRBJ2-7, with 8 bases identical to TRBD1. J gave up 5 bases and V 1 base, and 1 base lay outside the gene matches. The CDR3 is 13 amino acids. Germline-derived CDR1 and CDR2 are SGHTA and FQGTGA. In DNA, the CDR3 is TGTGCCAGCAGCTTAATGACAGGGGACGAGCAGTACTTC. Its protein is CASSLMTGDEQYF. Drawing the rest from reference TRBV7-3 and TRBJ2-7, the complete variable domain is GAGVSQTPSNKVTEKGKYVELRCDPISGHTALYWYRQSLGQGPEFLIYFQGTGAADDSGLPNDRFFAVRPEGSVSTLKIQRTERGDSAVYLCASSLMTGDEQYFGPGTRLTVT.

The chain carries TRBV20-1 and TRBJ1-4; 10 bases are a match to TRBD1. The CDR3 has 13 amino acids. Germline-derived CDR1 and CDR2 are DFQATT and SNEGSKA (reference sequence). Trimming took 5 bases from V and 7 from J; bases not matched to a gene: 4. The CDR3 bases are TGCAGTGCTGGGGGACAGGGGAGTGAAAAACTGTTTTTT. Its translation is CSAGGQGSEKLFF.

The chain uses TRBV25-1 and TRBJ1-1, with TRBD1 matching over 7 bases. From germline, CDR1 is MGHDK and CDR2 SYGVNS. V lost 10 bases and J lost 2; bases outside the gene matches: 13. CDR3 length: 15 amino acids. The chain's CDR3 is CATTPWDSYNTEAFF. CDR3 nucleotide sequence: TGTGCCACCACACCTTGGGACAGTTACAACACTGAAGCTTTCTTT.

This clonotype was seen more than once but under ten times. The V and J genes are TRBV20-1 and TRBJ2-5; the D is unclear. CDR3 length: 13 amino acids. Trimming pared 3 bases from V and 9 bases from J, leaving 17 bases between. Germline CDR1 and CDR2: DFQATT and SNEGSKA (reference sequence). CDR3 amino acids: CSARADGPKAQYF. In DNA, the CDR3 is TGCAGTGCTAGGGCAGACGGCCCCAAGGCCCAGTACTTC.

The chain recombines TRBV7-2 with TRBJ1-5, with D hard to call. CDR1 SGHTA and CDR2 FQGNSA come from the germline V gene. The CDR3 has 14 residues. With 5 bases removed from V and 7 bases from J, the gap between germline ends came to 15 bases. CDR3 protein: CASSRDTWVQPQHF. DNA of the CDR3: TGTGCCAGCAGCCGGGATACCTGGGTGCAGCCCCAGCATTTT.

A few counts support this clonotype. This chain joins TRBV5-1 and TRBJ2-3; D is unclear. Trimming pared 0 bases from V and 0 bases from J, leaving 8 bases between. The germline V gene encodes CDR1 SGHRS and CDR2 YFSETQ. This CDR3 has 15 residues. This chain's CDR3 is CASSLGSTSTDTQYF. The DNA for the CDR3 is TGCGCCAGCAGCTTGGGGAGCACTAGCACAGATACGCAGTATTTT.

V and J are TRBV12-3 or TRBV12-4 and TRBJ2-3; no reliable D call. V was cut by 3 bases and J by 4 bases, with 11 bases left in between. The CDR3 length is 14 residues. This CDR3 reads CASSFEIRADTQYF. For the CDR3, the DNA is TGTGCCAGCAGTTTTGAGATCCGAGCAGATACGCAGTATTTT.

Points on this clonotype: A read error may account for a junction end that differs from germline. The rearrangement links TRBV6-1 to TRBJ2-1; TRBD2 agrees at 11 bases. Germline loops: CDR1 MNHNS, CDR2 SASEGT. The CDR3 runs 15 residues. The CDR3 is CASSFTSGGFNERFF. In DNA form, the CDR3 reads TGTGCCAGCAGTTTTACTAGCGGGGGCTTCAATGAGCGGTTCTTC.

J is TRBJ1-6 and V is TRBV7-3, with D unclear. The CDR3 extends over 16 amino acids. Germline V gives CDR1 SGHTA, CDR2 FQGTGA. Trimming left V 1 base short and J 7 bases short, with 14 bases between. CDR3 protein: CASSLNWKEYNSPLHF. CDR3 nucleotides: TGTGCCAGCAGCTTAAACTGGAAGGAGTACAATTCACCCCTCCACTTT.

This clonotype was detected only a few times. This chain links TRBV12-3 or TRBV12-4 with TRBJ1-2, with D hard to call. CDR3 length equals 11 residues. Deletions cut 3 bases from V and 9 bases from J, with 8 bases between. The CDR3: CASSFRARYTF. The CDR3 nucleotides are TGTGCCAGCAGTTTTAGGGCTCGCTACACCTTC.